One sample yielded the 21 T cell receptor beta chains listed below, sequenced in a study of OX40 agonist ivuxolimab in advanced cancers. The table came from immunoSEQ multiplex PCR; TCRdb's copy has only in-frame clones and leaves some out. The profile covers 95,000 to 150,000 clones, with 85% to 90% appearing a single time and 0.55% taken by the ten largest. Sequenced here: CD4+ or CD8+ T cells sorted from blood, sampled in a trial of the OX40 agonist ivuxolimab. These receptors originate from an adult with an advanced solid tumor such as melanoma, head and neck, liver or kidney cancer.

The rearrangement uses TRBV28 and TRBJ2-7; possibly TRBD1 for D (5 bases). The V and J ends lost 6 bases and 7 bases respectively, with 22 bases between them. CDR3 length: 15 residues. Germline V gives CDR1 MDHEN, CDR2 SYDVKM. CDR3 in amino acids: CASSLPHGAKEEQYF. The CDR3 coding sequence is TGTGCCAGCAGCCTCCCCCATGGGGCAAAGGAAGAGCAGTACTTC.

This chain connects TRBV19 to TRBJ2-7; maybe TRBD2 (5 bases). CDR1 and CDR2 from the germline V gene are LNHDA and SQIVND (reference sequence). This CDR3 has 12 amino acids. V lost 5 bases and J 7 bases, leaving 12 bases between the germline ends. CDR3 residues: CASSPRTGEQYF. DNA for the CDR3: TGTGCCAGTAGTCCCCGGACGGGGGAGCAGTACTTC.

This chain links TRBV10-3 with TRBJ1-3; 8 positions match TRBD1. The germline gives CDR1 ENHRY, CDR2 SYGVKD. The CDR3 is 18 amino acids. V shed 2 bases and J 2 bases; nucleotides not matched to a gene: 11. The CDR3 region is CAISERPLTGEAGNTIYF. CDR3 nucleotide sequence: TGTGCCATCAGTGAGAGGCCCCTGACAGGGGAGGCTGGAAACACCATATATTTT.

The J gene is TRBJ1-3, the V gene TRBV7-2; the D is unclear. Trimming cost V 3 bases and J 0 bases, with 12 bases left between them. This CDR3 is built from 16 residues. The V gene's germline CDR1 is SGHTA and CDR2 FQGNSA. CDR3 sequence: CASSLQVAFSGNTIYF. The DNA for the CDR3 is TGTGCCAGCAGCTTGCAGGTAGCCTTCTCTGGAAACACCATATATTTT. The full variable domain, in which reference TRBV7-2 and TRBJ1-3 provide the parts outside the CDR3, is GAGVSQSPSNKVTEKGKDVELRCDPISGHTALYWYRQSLGQGLEFLIYFQGNSAPDKSGLPSDRFSAERTGGSVSTLTIQRTQQEDSAVYLCASSLQVAFSGNTIYFGEGSWLTVV.

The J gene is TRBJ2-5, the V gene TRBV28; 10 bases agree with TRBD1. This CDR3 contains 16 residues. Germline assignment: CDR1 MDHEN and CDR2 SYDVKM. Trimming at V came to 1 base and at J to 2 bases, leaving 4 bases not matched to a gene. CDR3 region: CASSLSGQGRQETQYF. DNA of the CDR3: TGTGCCAGCAGTTTATCGGGACAGGGGCGGCAAGAGACCCAGTACTTC.

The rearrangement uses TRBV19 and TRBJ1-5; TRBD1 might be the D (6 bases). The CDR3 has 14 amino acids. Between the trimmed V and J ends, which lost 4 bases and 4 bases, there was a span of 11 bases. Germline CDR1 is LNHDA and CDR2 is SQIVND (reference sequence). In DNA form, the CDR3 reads TGTGCCAGTAGTACCGGGACACCAAATCAGCCCCAGCATTTT. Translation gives CASSTGTPNQPQHF.

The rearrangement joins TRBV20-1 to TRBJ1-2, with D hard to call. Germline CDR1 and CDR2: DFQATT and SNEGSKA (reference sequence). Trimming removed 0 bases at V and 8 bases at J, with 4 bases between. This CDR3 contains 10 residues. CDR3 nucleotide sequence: TGCAGTGCTAGAGATTACGGCTACACCTTC. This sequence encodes CSARDYGYTF.

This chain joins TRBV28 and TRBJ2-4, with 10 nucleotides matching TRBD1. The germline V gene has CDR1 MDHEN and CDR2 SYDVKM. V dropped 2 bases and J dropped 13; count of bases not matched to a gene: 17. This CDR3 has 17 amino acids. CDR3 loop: CASSLHSPTGGPGGQYF. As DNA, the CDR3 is TGTGCCAGCAGTTTACATTCTCCGACAGGGGGCCCGGGAGGGCAGTACTTC.

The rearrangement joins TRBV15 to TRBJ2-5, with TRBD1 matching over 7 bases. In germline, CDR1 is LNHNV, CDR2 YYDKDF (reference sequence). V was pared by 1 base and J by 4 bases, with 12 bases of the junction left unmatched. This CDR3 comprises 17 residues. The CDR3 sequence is CATSRAGTVYQSETQYF. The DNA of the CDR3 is TGTGCCACCAGCAGAGCCGGGACAGTTTATCAATCAGAGACCCAGTACTTC.

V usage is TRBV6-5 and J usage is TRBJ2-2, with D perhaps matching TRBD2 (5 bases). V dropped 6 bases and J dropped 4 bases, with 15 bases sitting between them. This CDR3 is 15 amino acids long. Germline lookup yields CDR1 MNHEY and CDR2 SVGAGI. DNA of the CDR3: TGTGCCAGCAGCAGCAGACTATGGGGCACCGGGGAGCTGTTTTTT. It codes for CASSSRLWGTGELFF.

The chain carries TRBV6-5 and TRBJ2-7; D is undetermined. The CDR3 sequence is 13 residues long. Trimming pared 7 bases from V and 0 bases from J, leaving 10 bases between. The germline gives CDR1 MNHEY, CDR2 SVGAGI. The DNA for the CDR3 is TGTGCCAGCAAAAAGCATGACTCCTACGAGCAGTACTTC. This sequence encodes CASKKHDSYEQYF.

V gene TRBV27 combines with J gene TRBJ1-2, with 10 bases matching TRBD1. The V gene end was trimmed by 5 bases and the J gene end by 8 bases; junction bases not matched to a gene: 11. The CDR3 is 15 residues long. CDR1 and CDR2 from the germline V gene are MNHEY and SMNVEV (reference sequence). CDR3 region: CASSGPGQGFGGYTF. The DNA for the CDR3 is TGTGCCAGCAGTGGGCCGGGACAGGGGTTTGGCGGCTACACCTTC.

The chain's CDR3 is CASSLGYGGLGGTDTQYF. CDR3 in DNA: TGTGCCAGCAGCTTAGGATACGGGGGACTAGGGGGCACAGATACGCAGTATTTT. The chain employs TRBV7-2 and TRBJ2-3; TRBD2 matches 8 bases. The CDR3 is 18 residues long. Germline trimming cut 1 base from V and 1 base from J; bases unmatched to any gene: 10. The germline gives CDR1 SGHTA, CDR2 FQGNSA.

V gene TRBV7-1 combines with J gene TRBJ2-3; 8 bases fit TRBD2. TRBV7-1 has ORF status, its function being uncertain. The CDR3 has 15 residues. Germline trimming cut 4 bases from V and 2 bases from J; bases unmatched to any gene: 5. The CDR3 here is CASSLRRGVTDTQYF. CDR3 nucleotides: TGTGCCAGCAGCTTACGGCGGGGGGTCACAGATACGCAGTATTTT.

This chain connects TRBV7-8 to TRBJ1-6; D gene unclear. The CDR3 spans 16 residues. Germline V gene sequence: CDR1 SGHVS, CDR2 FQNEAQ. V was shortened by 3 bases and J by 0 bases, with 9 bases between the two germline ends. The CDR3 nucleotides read TGTGCCAGCAGCTTGAGGGAGGCCTCCTATAATTCACCCCTCCACTTT. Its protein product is CASSLREASYNSPLHF.

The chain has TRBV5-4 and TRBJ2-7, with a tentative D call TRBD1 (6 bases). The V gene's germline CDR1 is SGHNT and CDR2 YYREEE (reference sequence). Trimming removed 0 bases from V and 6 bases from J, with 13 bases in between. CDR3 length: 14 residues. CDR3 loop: CASSLDRDTIEQYF. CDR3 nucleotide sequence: TGTGCCAGCAGCTTGGACAGGGATACAATCGAGCAGTACTTC.

The CDR3 sequence is CASSLGVAGIYEQYF. In DNA, the CDR3 is TGTGCCAGCAGCTTAGGGGTTGCAGGGATCTACGAGCAGTACTTC. V usage is TRBV7-2 and J usage is TRBJ2-7; perhaps TRBD1 as D (5 bases). This CDR3 contains 15 residues. Germline loops: CDR1 SGHTA, CDR2 FQGNSA. V shed 1 base and J shed 3 bases, with 13 bases lying between them.

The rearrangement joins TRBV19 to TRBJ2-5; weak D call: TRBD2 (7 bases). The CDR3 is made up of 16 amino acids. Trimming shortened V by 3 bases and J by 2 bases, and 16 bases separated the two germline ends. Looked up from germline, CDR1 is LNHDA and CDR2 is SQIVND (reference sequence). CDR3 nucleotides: TGTGCCAGTAGTATTGGGGGGGCGGTAGGTCAAGAGACCCAGTACTTC. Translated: CASSIGGAVGQETQYF. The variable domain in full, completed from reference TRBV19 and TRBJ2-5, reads DGGITQSPKYLFRKEGQNVTLSCEQNLNHDAMYWYRQDPGQGLRLIYYSQIVNDFQKGDIAEGYSVSREKKESFPLTVTSAQKNPTAFYLCASSIGGAVGQETQYFGPGTRLLVL.

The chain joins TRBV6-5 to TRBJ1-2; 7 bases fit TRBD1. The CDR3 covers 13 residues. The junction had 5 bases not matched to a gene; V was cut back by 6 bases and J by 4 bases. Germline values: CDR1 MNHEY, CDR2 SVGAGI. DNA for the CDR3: TGTGCCAGCAGGAACAGACAGGGCTATGGCTACACCTTC. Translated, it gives CASRNRQGYGYTF.

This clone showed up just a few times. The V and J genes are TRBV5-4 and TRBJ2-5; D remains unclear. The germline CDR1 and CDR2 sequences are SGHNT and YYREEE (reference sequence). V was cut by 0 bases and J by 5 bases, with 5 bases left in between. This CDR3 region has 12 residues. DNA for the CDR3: TGTGCCAGCAGCTTGGAATCGGAGACCCAGTACTTC. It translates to CASSLESETQYF.

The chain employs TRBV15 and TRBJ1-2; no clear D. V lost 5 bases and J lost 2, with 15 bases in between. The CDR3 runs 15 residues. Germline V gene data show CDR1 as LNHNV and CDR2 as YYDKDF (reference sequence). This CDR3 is CATSVGTQVNYGYTF. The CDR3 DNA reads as TGTGCCACCAGCGTAGGAACCCAGGTGAACTATGGCTACACCTTC.